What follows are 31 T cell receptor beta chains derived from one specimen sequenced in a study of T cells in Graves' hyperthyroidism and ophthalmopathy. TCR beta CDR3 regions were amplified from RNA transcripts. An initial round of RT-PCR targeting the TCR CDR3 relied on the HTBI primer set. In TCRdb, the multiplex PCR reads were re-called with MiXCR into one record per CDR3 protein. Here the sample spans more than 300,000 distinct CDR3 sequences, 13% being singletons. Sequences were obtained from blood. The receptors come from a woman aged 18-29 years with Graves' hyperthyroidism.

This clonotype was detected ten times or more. CDR3 bases: TGTGCCAGCAGCTTGTTGGGGGTCGGAGAAAAACTGTTTTTT. Its protein is CASSLLGVGEKLFF. The V gene is TRBV5-6, the J gene TRBJ1-4, with D possibly being TRBD1 (5 bases). Germline assignment: CDR1 SGHDT and CDR2 YYEEEE. V dropped 1 base and J dropped 8 bases, with 12 bases sitting between them. This CDR3 has 14 residues.

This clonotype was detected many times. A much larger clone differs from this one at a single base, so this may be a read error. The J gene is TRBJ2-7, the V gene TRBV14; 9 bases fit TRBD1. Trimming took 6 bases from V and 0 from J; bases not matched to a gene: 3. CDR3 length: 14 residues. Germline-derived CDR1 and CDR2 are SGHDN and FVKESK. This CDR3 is CASRRTGDSYEQYF. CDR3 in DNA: TGTGCCAGCAGGAGGACAGGGGACTCCTACGAGCAGTACTTC.

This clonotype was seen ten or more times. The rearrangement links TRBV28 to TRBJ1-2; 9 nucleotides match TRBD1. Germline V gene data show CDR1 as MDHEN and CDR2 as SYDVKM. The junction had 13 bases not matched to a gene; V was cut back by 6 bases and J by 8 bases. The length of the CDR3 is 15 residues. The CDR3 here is CASSRGGTGREGYTF. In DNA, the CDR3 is TGTGCCAGCAGCCGAGGGGGGACAGGGCGGGAAGGCTACACCTTC.

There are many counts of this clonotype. CDR3 sequence (DNA): TGCGCCAGCAGCCAAGTACGCGGAAGTTTGGAGGCAGATACGCAGTATTTT. This encodes CASSQVRGSLEADTQYF. V is TRBV4-1 and J is TRBJ2-3; D possibly corresponds to TRBD2 (5 bases). Trimming cost V 1 base and J 4 bases, with 18 bases left between them. The CDR3 has 17 amino acids. Germline V lookup: CDR1 MGHRA, CDR2 YSYEKL.

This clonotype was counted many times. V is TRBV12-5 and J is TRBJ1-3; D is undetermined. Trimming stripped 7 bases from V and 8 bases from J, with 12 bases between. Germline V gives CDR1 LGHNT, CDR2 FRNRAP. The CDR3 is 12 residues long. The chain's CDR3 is CASAISGDTIYF. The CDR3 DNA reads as TGTGCTAGTGCCATATCGGGAGACACCATATATTTT.

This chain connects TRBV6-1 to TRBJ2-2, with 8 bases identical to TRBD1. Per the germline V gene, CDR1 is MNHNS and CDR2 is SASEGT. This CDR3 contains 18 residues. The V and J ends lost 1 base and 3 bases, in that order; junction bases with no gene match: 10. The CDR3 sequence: CASSEGRRGLGDTGELFF. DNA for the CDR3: TGTGCCAGCAGTGAAGGTCGCAGGGGGCTGGGGGACACCGGGGAGCTGTTTTTT.

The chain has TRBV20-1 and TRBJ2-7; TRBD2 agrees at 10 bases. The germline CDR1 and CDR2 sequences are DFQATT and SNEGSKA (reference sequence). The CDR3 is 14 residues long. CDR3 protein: CNAPGLAGDREQYF. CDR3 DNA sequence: TGCAATGCCCCAGGGCTAGCGGGGGATCGAGAGCAGTACTTC.

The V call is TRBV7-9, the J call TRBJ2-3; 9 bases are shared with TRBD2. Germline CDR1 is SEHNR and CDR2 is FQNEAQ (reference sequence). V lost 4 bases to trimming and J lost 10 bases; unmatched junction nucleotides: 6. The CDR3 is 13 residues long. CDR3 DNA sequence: TGTGCCAGCAGCTCCCCGACTAGCGGCCCGCAGTATTTT. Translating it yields CASSSPTSGPQYF.

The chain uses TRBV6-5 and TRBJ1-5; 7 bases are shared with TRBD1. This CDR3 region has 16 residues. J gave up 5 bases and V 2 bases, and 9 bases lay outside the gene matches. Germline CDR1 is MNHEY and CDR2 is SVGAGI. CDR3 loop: CASSYDRVRVDQPQHF. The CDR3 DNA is TGTGCCAGCAGTTACGACAGGGTCCGGGTAGATCAGCCCCAGCATTTT.

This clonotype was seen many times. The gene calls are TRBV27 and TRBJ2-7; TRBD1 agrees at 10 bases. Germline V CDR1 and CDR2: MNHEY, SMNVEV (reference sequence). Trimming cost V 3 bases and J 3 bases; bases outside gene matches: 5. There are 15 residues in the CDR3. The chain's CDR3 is CASSFGTGVGYEQYF. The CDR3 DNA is TGTGCCAGCAGTTTCGGGACAGGGGTGGGCTACGAGCAGTACTTC.

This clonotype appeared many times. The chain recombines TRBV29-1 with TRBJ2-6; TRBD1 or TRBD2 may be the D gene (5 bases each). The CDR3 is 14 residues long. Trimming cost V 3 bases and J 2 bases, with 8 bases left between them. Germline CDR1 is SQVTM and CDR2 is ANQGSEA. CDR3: CSVEGVPGANVLTF. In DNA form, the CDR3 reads TGCAGCGTTGAGGGGGTTCCTGGGGCCAACGTCCTGACTTTC.

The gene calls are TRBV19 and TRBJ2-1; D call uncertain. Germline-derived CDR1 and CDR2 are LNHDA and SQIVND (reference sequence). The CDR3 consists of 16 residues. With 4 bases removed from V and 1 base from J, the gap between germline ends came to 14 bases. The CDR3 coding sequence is TGTGCCAGTAGTACCCCCGAAGCGCAATCCTACAATGAGCAGTTCTTC. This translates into CASSTPEAQSYNEQFF.

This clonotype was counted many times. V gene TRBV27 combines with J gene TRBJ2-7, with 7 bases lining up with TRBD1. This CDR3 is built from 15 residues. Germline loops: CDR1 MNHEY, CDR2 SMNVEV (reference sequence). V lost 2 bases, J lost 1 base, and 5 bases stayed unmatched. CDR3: CASSLPGTASYEQYF. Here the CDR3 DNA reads TGTGCCAGCAGTTTACCCGGGACAGCATCCTACGAGCAGTACTTC.

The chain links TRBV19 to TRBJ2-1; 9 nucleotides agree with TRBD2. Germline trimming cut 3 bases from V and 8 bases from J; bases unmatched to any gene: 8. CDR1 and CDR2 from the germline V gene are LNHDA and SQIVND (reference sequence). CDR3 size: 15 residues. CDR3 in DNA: TGTGCCAGTAGTATTGGGGCTAGCGGGACTTATGAGCAGTTCTTC. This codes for CASSIGASGTYEQFF.

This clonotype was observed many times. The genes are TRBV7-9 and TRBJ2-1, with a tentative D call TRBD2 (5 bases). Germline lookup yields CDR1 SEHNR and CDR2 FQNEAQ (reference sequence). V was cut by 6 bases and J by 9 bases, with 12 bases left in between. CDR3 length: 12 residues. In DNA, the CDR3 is TGTGCCAGCAGATACAGCCGGGGTGAGCAGTTCTTC. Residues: CASRYSRGEQFF.

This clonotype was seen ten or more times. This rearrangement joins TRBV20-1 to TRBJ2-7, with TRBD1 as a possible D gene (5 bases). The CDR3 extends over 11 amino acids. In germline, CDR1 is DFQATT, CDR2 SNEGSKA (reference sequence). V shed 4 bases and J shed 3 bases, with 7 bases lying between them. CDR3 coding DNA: TGCAGTGCTATGGACAACTACGAGCAGTACTTC. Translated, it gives CSAMDNYEQYF.

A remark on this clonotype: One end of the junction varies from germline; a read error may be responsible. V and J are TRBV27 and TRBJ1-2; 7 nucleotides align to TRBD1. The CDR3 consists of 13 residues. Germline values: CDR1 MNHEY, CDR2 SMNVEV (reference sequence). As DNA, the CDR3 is TGCGCCAGCAGAATGGGACAGCACTATGGCCACACCTTC. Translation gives CASRMGQHYGHTF.

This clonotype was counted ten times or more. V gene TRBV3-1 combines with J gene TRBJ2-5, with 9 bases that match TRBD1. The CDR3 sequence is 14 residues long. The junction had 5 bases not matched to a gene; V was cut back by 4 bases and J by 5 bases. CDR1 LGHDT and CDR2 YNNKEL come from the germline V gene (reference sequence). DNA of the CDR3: TGTGCCAGCAGCCCCTACGGACAGGGGGAGACCCAGTACTTC. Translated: CASSPYGQGETQYF.

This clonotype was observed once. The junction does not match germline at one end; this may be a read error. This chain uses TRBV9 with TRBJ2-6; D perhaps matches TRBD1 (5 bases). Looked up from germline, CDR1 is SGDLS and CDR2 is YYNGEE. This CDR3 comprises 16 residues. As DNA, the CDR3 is TGCGCCAGCAGCCAAGACAGATACTCTGGGGCCAACGTCCTGACTTTC. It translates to CASSQDRYSGANVLTF.

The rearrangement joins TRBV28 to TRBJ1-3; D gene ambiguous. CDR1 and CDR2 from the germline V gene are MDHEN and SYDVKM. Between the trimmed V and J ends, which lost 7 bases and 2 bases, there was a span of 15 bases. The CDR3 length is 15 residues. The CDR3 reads CASNHPGEAGNTIYF. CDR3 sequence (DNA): TGTGCCAGCAATCATCCGGGAGAAGCTGGAAACACCATATATTTT.

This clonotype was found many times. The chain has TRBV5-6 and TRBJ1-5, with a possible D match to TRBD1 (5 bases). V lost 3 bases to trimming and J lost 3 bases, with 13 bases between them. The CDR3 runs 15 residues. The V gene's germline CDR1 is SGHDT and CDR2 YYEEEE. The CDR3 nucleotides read TGTGCCAGCAGCTCGACGGGGCTTTACAATCAGCCCCAGCATTTT. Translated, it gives CASSSTGLYNQPQHF.

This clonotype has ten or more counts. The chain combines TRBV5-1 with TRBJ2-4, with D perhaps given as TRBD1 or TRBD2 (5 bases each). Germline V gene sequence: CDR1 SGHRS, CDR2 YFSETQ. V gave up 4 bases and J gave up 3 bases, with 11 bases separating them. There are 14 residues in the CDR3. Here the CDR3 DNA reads TGCGCCAGCAGCCCGTGGGACGGCAAAAACATTCAGTACTTC. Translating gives CASSPWDGKNIQYF.

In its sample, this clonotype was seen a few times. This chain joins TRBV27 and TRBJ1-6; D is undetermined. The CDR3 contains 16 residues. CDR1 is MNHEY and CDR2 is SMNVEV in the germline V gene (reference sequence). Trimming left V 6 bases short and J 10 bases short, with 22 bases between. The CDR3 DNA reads TGTGCCAGCAGCCCTATCCCCGGGATAGGGAGCTCACCCCTCCACTTT. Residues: CASSPIPGIGSSPLHF.

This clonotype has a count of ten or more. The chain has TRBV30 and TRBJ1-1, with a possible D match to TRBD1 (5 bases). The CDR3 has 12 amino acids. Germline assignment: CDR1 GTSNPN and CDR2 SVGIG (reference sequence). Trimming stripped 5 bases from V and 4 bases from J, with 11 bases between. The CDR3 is CAWGAGPTEAFF. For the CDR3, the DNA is TGTGCCTGGGGGGCAGGGCCCACTGAAGCTTTCTTT. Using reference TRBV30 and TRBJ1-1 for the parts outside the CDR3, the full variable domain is SQTIHQWPATLVQPVGSPLSLECTVEGTSNPNLYWYRQAAGRGLQLLFYSVGIGQISSEVPQNLSASRPQDRQFILSSKKLLLSDSGFYLCAWGAGPTEAFFGQGTRLTVV.

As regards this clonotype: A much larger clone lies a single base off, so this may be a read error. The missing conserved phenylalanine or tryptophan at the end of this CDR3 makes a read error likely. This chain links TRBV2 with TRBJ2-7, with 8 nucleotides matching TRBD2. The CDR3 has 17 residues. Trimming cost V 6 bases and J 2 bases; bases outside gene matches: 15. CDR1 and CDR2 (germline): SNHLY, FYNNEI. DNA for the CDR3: TGTGCCAGCAGCCTGGGGATTACTAGCGGAAATACCTACGAGCAGTACTCC. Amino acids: CASSLGITSGNTYEQYS.

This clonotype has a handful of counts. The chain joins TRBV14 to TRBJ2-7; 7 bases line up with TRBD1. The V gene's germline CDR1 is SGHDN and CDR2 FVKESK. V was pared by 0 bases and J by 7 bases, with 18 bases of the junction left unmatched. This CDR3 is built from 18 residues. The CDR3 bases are TGTGCCAGCAGCCAAGAAGAAGGCCCGGGACAGTCCCAGAGTGAGCAGTACTTC. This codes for CASSQEEGPGQSQSEQYF.

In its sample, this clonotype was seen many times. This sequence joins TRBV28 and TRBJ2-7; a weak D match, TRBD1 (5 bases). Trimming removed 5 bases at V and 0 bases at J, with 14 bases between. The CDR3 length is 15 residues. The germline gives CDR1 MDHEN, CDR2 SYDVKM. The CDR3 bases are TGTGCCAGCAGTCTGACAGCTTTCACCTCCTACGAGCAGTACTTC. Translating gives CASSLTAFTSYEQYF. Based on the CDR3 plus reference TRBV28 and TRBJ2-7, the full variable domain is DVKVTQSSRYLVKRTGEKVFLECVQDMDHENMFWYRQDPGLGLRLIYFSYDVKMKEKGDIPEGYSVSREKKERFSLILESASTNQTSMYLCASSLTAFTSYEQYFGPGTRLTVT.

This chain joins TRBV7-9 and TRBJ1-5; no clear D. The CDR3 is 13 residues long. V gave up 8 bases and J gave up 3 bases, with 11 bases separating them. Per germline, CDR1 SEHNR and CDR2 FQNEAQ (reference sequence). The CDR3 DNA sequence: TGTGCCAGCGGTGTGGGAATCAATCAGCCCCAGCATTTT. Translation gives CASGVGINQPQHF. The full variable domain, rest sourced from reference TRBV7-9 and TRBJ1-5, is DTGVSQNPRHKITKRGQNVTFRCDPISEHNRLYWYRQTLGQGPEFLTYFQNEAQLEKSRLLSDRFSAERPKGSFSTLEIQRTEQGDSAMYLCASGVGINQPQHFGDGTRLSIL.

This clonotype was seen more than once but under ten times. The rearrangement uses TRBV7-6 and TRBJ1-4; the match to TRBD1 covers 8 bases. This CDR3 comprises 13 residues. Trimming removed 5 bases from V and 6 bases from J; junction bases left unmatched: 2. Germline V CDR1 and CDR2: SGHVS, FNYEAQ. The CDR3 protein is CASSEDRDEKLFF. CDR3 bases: TGTGCCAGCAGCGAGGACAGGGATGAAAAACTGTTTTTT.

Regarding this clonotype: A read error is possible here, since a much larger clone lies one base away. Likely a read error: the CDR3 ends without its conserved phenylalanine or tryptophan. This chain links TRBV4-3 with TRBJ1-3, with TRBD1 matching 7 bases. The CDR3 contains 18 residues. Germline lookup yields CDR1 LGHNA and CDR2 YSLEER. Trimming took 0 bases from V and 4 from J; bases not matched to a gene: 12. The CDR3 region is CASSQDWTGWSAGNTIYL. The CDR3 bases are TGCGCCAGCAGCCAAGATTGGACAGGATGGAGCGCCGGAAACACCATATATCTT.

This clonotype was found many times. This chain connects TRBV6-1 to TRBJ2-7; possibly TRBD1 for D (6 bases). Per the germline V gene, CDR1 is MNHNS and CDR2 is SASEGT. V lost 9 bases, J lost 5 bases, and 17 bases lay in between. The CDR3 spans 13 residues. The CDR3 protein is CASSELGADEQYF. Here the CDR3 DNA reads TGTGCCAGTTCCGAATTGGGGGCTGACGAGCAGTACTTC.